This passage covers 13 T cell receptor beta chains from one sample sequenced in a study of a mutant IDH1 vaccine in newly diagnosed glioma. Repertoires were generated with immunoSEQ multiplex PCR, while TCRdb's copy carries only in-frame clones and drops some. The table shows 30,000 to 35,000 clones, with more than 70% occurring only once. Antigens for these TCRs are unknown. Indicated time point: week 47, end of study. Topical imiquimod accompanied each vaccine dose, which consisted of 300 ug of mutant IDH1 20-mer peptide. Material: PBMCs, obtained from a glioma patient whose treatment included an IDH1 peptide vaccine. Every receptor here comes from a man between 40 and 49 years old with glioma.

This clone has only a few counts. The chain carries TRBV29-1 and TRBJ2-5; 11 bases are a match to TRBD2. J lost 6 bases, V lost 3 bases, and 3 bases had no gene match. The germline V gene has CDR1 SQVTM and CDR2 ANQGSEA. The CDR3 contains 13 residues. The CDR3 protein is CSVDTSGGKTQYF. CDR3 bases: TGCAGCGTTGACACTAGCGGGGGCAAGACCCAGTACTTC.

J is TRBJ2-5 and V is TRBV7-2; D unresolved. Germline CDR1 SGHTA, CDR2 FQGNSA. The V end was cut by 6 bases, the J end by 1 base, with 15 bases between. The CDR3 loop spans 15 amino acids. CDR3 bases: TGTGCCAGCAGGTCCCGCGGTGGCATCCAAGAGACCCAGTACTTC. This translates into CASRSRGGIQETQYF.

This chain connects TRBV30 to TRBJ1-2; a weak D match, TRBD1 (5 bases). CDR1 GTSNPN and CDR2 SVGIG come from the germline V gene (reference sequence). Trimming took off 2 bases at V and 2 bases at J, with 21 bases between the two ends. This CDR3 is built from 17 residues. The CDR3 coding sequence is TGTGCCTGGAGTCCACCGGGGGTAGCCGGAGGAAACTATGGCTACACCTTC. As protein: CAWSPPGVAGGNYGYTF. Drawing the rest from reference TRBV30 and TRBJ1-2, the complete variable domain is SQTIHQWPATLVQPVGSPLSLECTVEGTSNPNLYWYRQAAGRGLQLLFYSVGIGQISSEVPQNLSASRPQDRQFILSSKKLLLSDSGFYLCAWSPPGVAGGNYGYTFGSGTRLTVV.

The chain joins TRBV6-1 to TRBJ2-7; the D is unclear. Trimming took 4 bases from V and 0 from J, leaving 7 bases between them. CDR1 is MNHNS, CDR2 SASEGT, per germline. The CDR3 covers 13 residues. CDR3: CASSAQSSYEQYV. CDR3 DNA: TGTGCCAGCAGTGCACAAAGCTCCTACGAGCAGTACGTC.

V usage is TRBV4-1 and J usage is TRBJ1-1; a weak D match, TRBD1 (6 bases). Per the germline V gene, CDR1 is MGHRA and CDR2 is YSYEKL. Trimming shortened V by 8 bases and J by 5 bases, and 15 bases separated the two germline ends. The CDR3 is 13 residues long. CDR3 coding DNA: TGCGCCAGCGCCCGGGGGGCGAGTACTGAAGCTTTCTTT. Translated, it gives CASARGASTEAFF.

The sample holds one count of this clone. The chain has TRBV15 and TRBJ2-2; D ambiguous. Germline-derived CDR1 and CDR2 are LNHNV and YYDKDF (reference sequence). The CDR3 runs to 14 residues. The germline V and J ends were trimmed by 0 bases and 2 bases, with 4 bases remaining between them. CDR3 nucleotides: TGTGCCACCAGCAGAGATCAAAACACCGGGGAGCTGTTTTTT. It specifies CATSRDQNTGELFF.

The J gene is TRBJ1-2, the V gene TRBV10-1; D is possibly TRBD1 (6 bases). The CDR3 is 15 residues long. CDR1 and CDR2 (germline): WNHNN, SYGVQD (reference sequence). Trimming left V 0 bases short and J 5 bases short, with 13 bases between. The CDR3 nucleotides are TGCGCCAGCAGTGAGTCCAGAGGCGGACAGTATGGCTACACCTTC. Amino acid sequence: CASSESRGGQYGYTF.

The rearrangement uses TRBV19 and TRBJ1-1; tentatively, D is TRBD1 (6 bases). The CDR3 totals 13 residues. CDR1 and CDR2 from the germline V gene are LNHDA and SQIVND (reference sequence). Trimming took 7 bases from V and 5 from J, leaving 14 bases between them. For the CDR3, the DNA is TGTGCCAGTAATCCAGGGGAGAGGACTGAAGCTTTCTTT. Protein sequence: CASNPGERTEAFF.

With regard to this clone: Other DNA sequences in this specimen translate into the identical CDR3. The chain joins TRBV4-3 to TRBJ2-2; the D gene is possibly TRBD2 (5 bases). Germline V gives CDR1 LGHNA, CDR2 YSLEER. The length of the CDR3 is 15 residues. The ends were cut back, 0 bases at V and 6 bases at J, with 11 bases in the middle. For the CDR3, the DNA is TGCGCCAGCAGCCAAGATAGTCGGGGTCCCGGGGAGCTGTTTTTT. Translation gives CASSQDSRGPGELFF.

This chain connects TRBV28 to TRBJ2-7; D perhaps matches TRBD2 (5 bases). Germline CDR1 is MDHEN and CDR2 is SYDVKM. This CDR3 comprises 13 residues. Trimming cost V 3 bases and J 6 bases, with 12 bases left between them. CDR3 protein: CASSFSNTSEQYV. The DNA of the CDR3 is TGTGCCAGCAGTTTTAGCAATACTAGCGAGCAGTACGTC.

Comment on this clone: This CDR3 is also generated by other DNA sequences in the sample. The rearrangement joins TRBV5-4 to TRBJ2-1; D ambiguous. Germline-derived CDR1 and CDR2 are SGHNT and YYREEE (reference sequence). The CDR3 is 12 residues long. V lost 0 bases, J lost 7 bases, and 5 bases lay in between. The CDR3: CASSLDGNEQFF. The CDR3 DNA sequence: TGTGCCAGCAGCTTGGACGGTAATGAGCAGTTCTTC. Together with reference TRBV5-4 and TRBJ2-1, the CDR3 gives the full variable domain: ETGVTQSPTHLIKTRGQQVTLRCSSQSGHNTVSWYQQALGQGPQFIFQYYREEENGRGNFPPRFSGLQFPNYSSELNVNALELDDSALYLCASSLDGNEQFFGPGTRLTVL.

The CDR3 sequence: CASSVGSGGAGEQFF. In DNA form, the CDR3 reads TGCGCCAGCAGTGTTGGTAGCGGGGGGGCAGGGGAGCAGTTCTTC. The chain combines TRBV10-1 with TRBJ2-1; the match to TRBD2 covers 11 bases. From germline, CDR1 is WNHNN and CDR2 SYGVQD (reference sequence). The CDR3 loop spans 15 amino acids. The trim removed 4 bases at V and 10 bases at J, leaving 9 bases unmatched.

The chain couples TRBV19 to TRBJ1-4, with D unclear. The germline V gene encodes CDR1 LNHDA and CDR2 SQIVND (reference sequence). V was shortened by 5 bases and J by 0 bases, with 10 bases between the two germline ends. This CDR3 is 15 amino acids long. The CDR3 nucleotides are TGTGCCAGTAGTGGGTCGGGAGCAACTAATGAAAAACTGTTTTTT. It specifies CASSGSGATNEKLFF.